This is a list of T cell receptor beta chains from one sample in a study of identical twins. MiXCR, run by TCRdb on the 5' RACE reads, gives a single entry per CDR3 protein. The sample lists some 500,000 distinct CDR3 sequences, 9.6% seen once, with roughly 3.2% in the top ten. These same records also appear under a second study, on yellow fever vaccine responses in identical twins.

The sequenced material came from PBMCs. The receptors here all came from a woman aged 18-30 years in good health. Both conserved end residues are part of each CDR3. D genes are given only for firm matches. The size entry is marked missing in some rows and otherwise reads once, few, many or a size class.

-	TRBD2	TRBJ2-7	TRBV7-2	CASRAGREAGDEQYF	TGTGCCAGCAGGGCGGGGCGGGAGGCCGGGGACGAGCAGTACTTC
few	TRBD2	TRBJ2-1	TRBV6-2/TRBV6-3	CASSNPSSGPNEQFF	TGTGCCAGCAGTAACCCATCTAGCGGTCCTAATGAGCAGTTCTTC
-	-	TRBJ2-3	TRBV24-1	CATSDAESTDTQYF	TGTGCCACCAGTGACGCCGAAAGCACAGATACGCAGTATTTT
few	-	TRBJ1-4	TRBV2	CASSRMGEKLFF	TGTGCCAGCAGTCGAATGGGGGAAAAACTGTTTTTT
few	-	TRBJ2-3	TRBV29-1	CSVSRTPDGADTQYF	TGCAGCGTTTCGAGGACACCCGATGGTGCAGATACGCAGTATTTT
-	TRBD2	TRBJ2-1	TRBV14	CASSRQLAGLHEQFF	TGTGCCAGCAGCCGCCAACTAGCGGGATTGCATGAGCAGTTCTTC
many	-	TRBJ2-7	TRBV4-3	CASSQGRTYEQYF	TGCGCCAGCAGCCAGGGCCGAACCTACGAGCAGTACTTC
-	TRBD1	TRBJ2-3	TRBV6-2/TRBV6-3	CASSYIGQGADTQYF	TGTGCCAGCAGTTACATCGGACAGGGAGCAGATACGCAGTATTTT
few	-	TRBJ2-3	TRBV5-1	CASSLIAVGTDTQYF	TGCGCCAGCAGCTTGATAGCGGTGGGTACAGATACGCAGTATTTT
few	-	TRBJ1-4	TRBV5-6	CASSLGGVGRRLFF	TGTGCCAGCAGCTTGGGAGGTGTTGGCAGGCGGCTGTTTTTT
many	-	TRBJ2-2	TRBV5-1	CASSLFLSSPSGELFF	TGCGCCAGCAGCTTGTTCCTTAGCTCTCCTTCCGGGGAGCTGTTTTTT
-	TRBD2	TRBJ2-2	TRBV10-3	CAITPGLANTGELFF	TGTGCCATCACCCCGGGACTAGCCAACACCGGGGAGCTGTTTTTT
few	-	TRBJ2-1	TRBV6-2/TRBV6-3	CASSHPRLASYNEQFF	TGTGCCAGCAGTCACCCCCGACTGGCCTCCTACAATGAGCAGTTCTTC
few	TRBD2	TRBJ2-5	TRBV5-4	CASSLDSGTYQETQYF	TGTGCCAGCAGCTTGGACAGCGGGACGTACCAAGAGACCCAGTACTTC
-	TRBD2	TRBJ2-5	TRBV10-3	CAISEPGLAGVEETQYF	TGTGCCATCAGTGAGCCGGGACTAGCGGGAGTGGAGGAGACCCAGTACTTC
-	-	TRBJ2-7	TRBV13	CANRFRVPGLAPSDYEQYF	TGTGCCAACAGGTTTAGGGTCCCGGGGCTGGCCCCTAGCGACTACGAGCAGTACTTC